What follows are 17 T cell receptor beta chains derived from one specimen sequenced in a study of blood T cells in healthy people across ages. It was with a sample-barcoded 5' primer and a J-beta primer mix that a second PCR of roughly 7 to 12 cycles was run. TCRdb reanalysed the 5' RACE reads using MiXCR and keeps one entry per CDR3 protein. The sample includes 750,000 to 1,000,000 distinct CDR3 sequences, 25% to 30% of them seen just once. These data also featured in a second study, about T cells of mothers and their children.

The sequenced material came from blood. The receptors were sampled from a middle-aged woman in good health.

This clonotype was detected only a few times. This rearrangement joins TRBV10-2 to TRBJ1-3; 10 bases agree with TRBD1. CDR3 size: 15 residues. J lost 2 bases, V lost 5 bases, and 3 bases had no gene match. CDR1 is WSHSY and CDR2 is SAAADI in the germline V gene. The CDR3 coding sequence is TGCGCCAGCAGTTCCGGGACAGGGGCTGGAAACACCATATATTTT. Translating gives CASSSGTGAGNTIYF.

On this clonotype: An end of the junction differs from the germline gene, which may be a read error. This chain joins TRBV7-7 and TRBJ2-1; the match to TRBD1 covers 7 bases. In germline, CDR1 is SSHAT, CDR2 FNYEAQ (reference sequence). CDR3 length: 19 residues. CDR3 sequence reads: CASSLAAPETGMSHNEQFF. CDR3 bases: TGTGCTAGCAGCTTAGCCGCTCCGGAGACAGGGATGAGCCACAATGAGCAGTTCTTC.

CDR3 region: CAISSLNQPQHF. The CDR3 DNA reads as TGTGCCATCAGTTCTCTGAATCAGCCCCAGCATTTT. The rearrangement joins TRBV10-3 to TRBJ1-5; D not certain. The V and J ends lost 5 bases and 4 bases respectively, with 6 bases between them. Per the germline V gene, CDR1 is ENHRY and CDR2 is SYGVKD. The CDR3 loop spans 12 amino acids.

V and J are TRBV4-1 and TRBJ1-1, with D maybe TRBD1 (6 bases). The CDR3 is made up of 13 amino acids. Germline CDR1 MGHRA, CDR2 YSYEKL. The V end was cut by 4 bases, the J end by 4 bases, with 10 bases between. In nucleotides, the CDR3 is TGCGCCAGCAGCCCCAGGACAGCCACTGAAGCTTTCTTT. This encodes CASSPRTATEAFF.

CDR3 protein: CASSYSRRVETQYF. CDR3 coding DNA: TGTGCCAGCAGTTACTCGCGGAGGGTGGAGACCCAGTACTTC. The V and J genes are TRBV6-6 and TRBJ2-5, with D possibly TRBD2 on 6 matching bases. The CDR3 extends over 14 amino acids. Between the trimmed V and J ends, which lost 0 bases and 5 bases, there was a span of 10 bases. Germline CDR1 is MNHNY and CDR2 is SVGAGI (reference sequence).

This clonotype was observed a few times. Relative to the germline gene, one junction end is altered; a read error may explain this. The genes are TRBV5-1 and TRBJ1-1; TRBD1 might be the D (5 bases). This CDR3 is 14 amino acids long. Germline V lookup: CDR1 SGHRS, CDR2 YFSETQ. The CDR3 loop is CANSSTGSDTEAFF. CDR3 nucleotides: TGCGCCAACAGCTCTACAGGATCTGACACTGAAGCTTTCTTT.

Turning to this clonotype: Mismatch with germline at one junction end may stem from a read error. The chain employs TRBV5-1 and TRBJ2-5; no clear D gene. The germline V gene has CDR1 SGHRS and CDR2 YFSETQ. The CDR3 contains 14 residues. The CDR3 bases are TGTGCCAGCAGCGCGACGGACGGCCAAGAGACCCAGTACTTC. This sequence encodes CASSATDGQETQYF.

This clonotype was observed at least ten times. The CDR3, as DNA: TGCGCCAGCAGCCAAGGGATAGGGCTAGACTATGGCTACACCTTC. Translation gives CASSQGIGLDYGYTF. This sequence joins TRBV4-3 and TRBJ1-2; D is ambiguous. Germline lookup yields CDR1 LGHNA and CDR2 YSLEER. This CDR3 has 15 amino acids. The V end was cut by 1 base, the J end by 3 bases, with 12 bases between.

V gene TRBV7-9 combines with J gene TRBJ2-5; D is unresolved. Trimming stripped 2 bases from V and 1 base from J, with 11 bases between. Germline V gene sequence: CDR1 SEHNR, CDR2 FQNEAQ (reference sequence). CDR3 length: 15 residues. The chain's CDR3 is CASSLSAVRQETQYF. DNA of the CDR3: TGTGCCAGCAGCTTATCTGCAGTACGCCAAGAGACCCAGTACTTC.

This clonotype was observed a few times. V is TRBV7-9 and J is TRBJ2-5; D is possibly TRBD1 or TRBD2 (5 bases each). Germline V gene lookup returns CDR1 SEHNR and CDR2 FQNEAQ (reference sequence). The CDR3 length is 11 residues. The CDR3 is CAIGDQGEQYF. CDR3 nucleotide sequence: TGTGCAATAGGGGACCAAGGGGAGCAGTACTTC.

This clonotype was detected many times. The gene calls are TRBV5-5 and TRBJ2-1; the match to TRBD1 covers 7 bases. The CDR3 loop spans 16 amino acids. CDR1 and CDR2 from the germline V gene are SGHKS and YYEKEE (reference sequence). V was pared by 4 bases and J by 6 bases, with 13 bases of the junction left unmatched. In nucleotides, the CDR3 is TGTGCCAGCAGCCCTGACCTTTGGACAGGAGGCAATGAGCAGTTCTTC. This encodes CASSPDLWTGGNEQFF.

This clonotype turned up a few times. This chain joins TRBV5-1 and TRBJ2-3, with 12 bases identical to TRBD2. Trimming took 3 bases from V and 3 from J; bases not matched to a gene: 11. CDR1 and CDR2 (germline): SGHRS, YFSETQ. There are 18 residues in the CDR3. The CDR3 sequence is CASSSGRLAGGRTDTQYF. The CDR3 bases are TGCGCCAGCAGCTCCGGGCGGCTAGCGGGGGGGCGGACAGATACGCAGTATTTT.

This clonotype was counted at least ten times. The rearrangement joins TRBV28 to TRBJ2-7; either TRBD1 or TRBD2 may fit D (5 bases each). This CDR3 is built from 12 residues. Germline assignment: CDR1 MDHEN and CDR2 SYDVKM. The V and J ends lost 2 bases and 6 bases respectively, with 8 bases between them. CDR3 nucleotide sequence: TGTGCCAGCAGTTTAGAGGGGCGCGAGCAGTACTTC. This encodes CASSLEGREQYF.

The chain uses TRBV15 and TRBJ1-3; D remains unclear. Germline CDR1 is LNHNV and CDR2 is YYDKDF (reference sequence). Trimming pared 0 bases from V and 6 bases from J, leaving 21 bases between. The CDR3 is 18 residues long. The CDR3, as DNA: TGTGCCACCAGCAGAGATGTCGGCAGGAAGAATCCTGAAAACACCATATATTTT. Its protein product is CATSRDVGRKNPENTIYF. Full variable domain (missing parts from reference TRBV15 and TRBJ1-3): DAMVIQNPRYQVTQFGKPVTLSCSQTLNHNVMYWYQQKSSQAPKLLFHYYDKDFNNEADTPDNFQSRRPNTSFCFLDIRSPGLGDTAMYLCATSRDVGRKNPENTIYFGEGSWLTVV.

This clonotype has just a few counts. This rearrangement joins TRBV2 to TRBJ2-7; the D gene is possibly TRBD2 (5 bases). The V gene lost 6 bases and the J gene lost 4 bases, with 10 bases spanning the gap. This CDR3 is 12 amino acids long. Germline assignment: CDR1 SNHLY and CDR2 FYNNEI. The CDR3 sequence is CASRRTVYEQYF. In nucleotides, the CDR3 is TGTGCCAGCAGGAGGACTGTATACGAGCAGTACTTC. Together with reference TRBV2 and TRBJ2-7, the CDR3 gives the full variable domain: EPEVTQTPSHQVTQMGQEVILRCVPISNHLYFYWYRQILGQKVEFLVSFYNNEISEKSEIFDDQFSVERPDGSNFTLKIRSTKLEDSAMYFCASRRTVYEQYFGPGTRLTVT.

The sample holds a few counts of this clonotype. V usage is TRBV11-1 and J usage is TRBJ2-2; TRBD1 matches at 8 bases. The CDR3 has 16 amino acids. Germline trimming cut 5 bases from V and 3 bases from J; bases unmatched to any gene: 8. Per the germline V gene, CDR1 is SGHAT and CDR2 is FQDESV (reference sequence). The CDR3 sequence: CASSLWTGIDTGELFF. The DNA for the CDR3 is TGTGCCAGCAGCCTATGGACAGGGATCGACACCGGGGAGCTGTTTTTT.

The chain recombines TRBV7-3 with TRBJ1-1; D is unresolved. Germline V gives CDR1 SGHTA, CDR2 FQGTGA. Trimming shortened V by 10 bases and J by 1 base, and 13 bases separated the two germline ends. The CDR3 is made up of 13 amino acids. For the CDR3, the DNA is TGTGCCACCGTGGGCAAGGAGAACACTGAAGCTTTCTTT. It yields the protein CATVGKENTEAFF.